The 21 T cell receptor gamma chains listed next were all sequenced from one sample in a study of gamma delta lymphoproliferative disorders and STAT genes (dated by TCRdb to 2017 to 2018). For both patients and controls, peripheral blood mononuclear cells were isolated, and the genomic DNA from these cells was used for TCR sequencing. The receptor library was made with multiplex PCR. Sequenced using an Illumina MiSeq. TCRdb recomputed clones from the public reads with CATT; identical DNA rows were then combined. The sample records several hundred gamma-chain clones, roughly an eighth of which are singletons. The ten largest clones take up around 25% of the sample. Specimen: blood. These receptors were taken from a human donor in good health.

In its sample, this clone is large. V and J are TRGV10 and TRGJ1 or TRGJ2. The J gene was not available in TCRdb and was assigned here by matching the DNA to germline segments. TRGV10 is placed among ORFs of uncertain function. The CDR3 covers 10 residues. Germline trimming cut 8 bases from V and 12 bases from J; bases unmatched to any gene: 8. This CDR3 reads CAAWDLGKLF. The CDR3 DNA reads as TGTGCTGCGTGGGACCTCGGGAAACTCTTT.

J is TRGJ1 or TRGJ2 and V is TRGV4. The J gene, missing from TCRdb, was assigned here through DNA to germline matching. The CDR3 has 14 amino acids. J was trimmed by 11 bases and V by 5 bases; bases with no gene match: 18. Germline assignment: CDR1 EGSTGY and CDR2 YDSYTSSV. The CDR3 sequence is CATWGREERREKLF. The DNA of the CDR3 is TGTGCCACCTGGGGGAGGGAGGAACGCAGAGAGAAACTCTTT.

The chain employs TRGV4 and TRGJ1 or TRGJ2. The J gene comes from matching the DNA to germline here; TCRdb lacks it. V gave up 3 bases and J gave up 7 bases; unmatched junction bases: 12. CDR1 and CDR2 (germline): EGSTGY, YDSYTSSV. The CDR3 is 14 amino acids. The CDR3 region is CATWDRTCWYKKLF. CDR3 DNA sequence: TGTGCCACCTGGGATAGAACCTGTTGGTATAAGAAACTCTTT.

Remarks on this clone: One end of the junction does not line up with germline, which may come from a read error. The chain carries TRGV10 and TRGJ1 or TRGJ2. The J gene comes from matching the DNA to germline here; TCRdb lacks it. TRGV10 qualifies as an ORF whose function is uncertain. The CDR3 covers 12 residues. The CDR3 protein is CSVETYYYKKLF. The DNA of the CDR3 is TGCAGCGTGGAGACGTATTATTATAAGAAACTCTTT.

Comment on this clone: TCRdb's entry gives the protein of a much larger clone, which mismatches this DNA's translation at residue 2, likely from a read error; the protein reported here is translated from the DNA. The chain joins TRGV10 to TRGJ1 or TRGJ2. The J gene was missing in TCRdb and was found by matching the end of the DNA to germline. TRGV10 is known as an ORF, though its function is uncertain. CDR3 length: 12 residues. CDR3 in DNA: TGTACTGCGTTGGGGAATTATTATAAGAAACTCTTT. Its protein is CTALGNYYKKLF.

This clone is categorized as medium-sized. The likely explanation is a read error, given a far larger clone one base away. The chain uses TRGV4 and TRGJ1 or TRGJ2. TCRdb records no J gene; here it was assigned by comparing the DNA to germline. The ends lost 6 bases at V and 12 bases at J; junction bases unmatched: 8. Germline CDR1 EGSTGY, CDR2 YDSYTSSV. CDR3 length: 10 residues. As DNA, the CDR3 is TGTGCCACCTGGAATCAGGGGAAACTCTTT. Translation gives CATWNQGKLF.

This clone is medium-sized (0.01 to 0.1%) within its sample. The chain joins TRGV4 to TRGJ1 or TRGJ2. The J gene, not given by TCRdb, was assigned here from a germline match of the nucleotide sequence. The junction had 8 bases not matched to a gene; V was cut back by 1 base and J by 11 bases. The CDR3 extends over 12 amino acids. Germline CDR1 and CDR2: EGSTGY and YDSYTSSV. CDR3 bases: TGTGCCACCTGGGATGGACTTAATGAGAAACTCTTT. Protein: CATWDGLNEKLF.

By proportion, this clone is medium-sized. This sequence joins TRGV2 and TRGJ1 or TRGJ2. The J gene, left out of TCRdb, was set here by checking the DNA against germline. The germline V gene has CDR1 EGSNGY and CDR2 YDSYNSKV. Unmatched junction bases numbered 8, after V lost 2 bases and J lost 10 bases. The CDR3 length is 12 residues. The CDR3 sequence: CATWDVEGKKLF. The CDR3, as DNA: TGTGCCACCTGGGACGTTGAGGGGAAGAAACTCTTT.

The chain is built from TRGV4 and TRGJ1 or TRGJ2. In the absence of a J gene in TCRdb, the DNA was matched to germline to assign it here. This CDR3 contains 10 residues. V lost 2 bases, J lost 8 bases, and 0 bases stayed unmatched. CDR1 and CDR2 (germline): EGSTGY, YDSYTSSV. As DNA, the CDR3 is TGTGCCACCTGGGATGATAAGAAACTCTTT. Translated: CATWDDKKLF.

This clone is medium-sized (0.01 to 0.1%). The genes are TRGV2 and TRGJ1 or TRGJ2. TCRdb records no J gene; here it was assigned by comparing the DNA to germline. V shed 1 base, J shed 5 bases, and the junction held 5 bases outside the gene matches. The germline gives CDR1 EGSNGY, CDR2 YDSYNSKV. The CDR3 extends over 13 amino acids. The CDR3 DNA sequence: TGTGCCACCTGGGACGGCCCTCATTATAAGAAACTCTTT. This encodes CATWDGPHYKKLF.

By sample share, this clone is medium-sized. The rearrangement joins TRGV4 to TRGJ1 or TRGJ2. Matching the DNA to germline supplied the J gene, which TCRdb does not give. Trimming cost V 0 bases and J 6 bases; bases outside gene matches: 5. This CDR3 region has 13 residues. Germline V gene data show CDR1 as EGSTGY and CDR2 as YDSYTSSV. CDR3 bases: TGTGCCACCTGGGATGGGCCGGGTTATAAGAAACTCTTT. This codes for CATWDGPGYKKLF.

Sample share makes this clone medium-sized. This sequence joins TRGV9 and TRGJ1 or TRGJ2. TCRdb is silent on the J gene; assignment here came from matching the DNA to germline. The J segment lost 12 bases and the V segment lost 9 bases, leaving 8 bases of the junction unmatched. CDR1 is GITISATS, CDR2 ISYDGTV, per germline (reference sequence). The CDR3 loop spans 9 amino acids. CDR3: CALRLGKLF. As DNA, the CDR3 is TGTGCCTTGAGGTTGGGGAAACTCTTT.

By its share, this clone is large. The genes are TRGV10 and TRGJ1 or TRGJ2. The J gene comes from matching the DNA to germline here; TCRdb lacks it. TRGV10 is flagged as an ORF with uncertain function. The CDR3 consists of 15 residues. Germline trimming cut 8 bases from V and 4 bases from J; bases unmatched to any gene: 15. CDR3: CAAWDYMEKYYKKLF. CDR3 sequence (DNA): TGTGCTGCGTGGGATTATATGGAAAAGTATTATAAGAAACTCTTT.

V gene TRGV4 combines with J gene TRGJ1 or TRGJ2. TCRdb leaves out the J gene; it was filled in here by matching the DNA to germline. Trimming took 2 bases from V and 4 from J; bases not matched to a gene: 11. CDR1 is EGSTGY, CDR2 YDSYTSSV, per germline. CDR3 length: 15 residues. CDR3 sequence: CATWDAPPEYYKKLF. The CDR3 coding sequence is TGTGCCACCTGGGATGCCCCCCCAGAATATTATAAGAAACTCTTT.

This clone is medium-sized by share. The chain carries TRGV4 and TRGJ1 or TRGJ2. No J gene is reported in TCRdb; it was inferred here by comparing the DNA with germline. V shed 4 bases and J 2 bases; nucleotides not matched to a gene: 14. The CDR3 sequence is 16 residues long. The V gene's germline CDR1 is EGSTGY and CDR2 YDSYTSSV. This CDR3 is CATWDGCRADYYKKLF. Written as DNA, the CDR3 is TGTGCCACCTGGGACGGGTGTCGGGCGGATTATTATAAGAAACTCTTT.

This clone is termed large. This chain joins TRGV10 and TRGJ1 or TRGJ2. The J gene, absent from TCRdb, was called here by matching the DNA to germline. TRGV10 counts as an open reading frame of uncertain function. J gave up 12 bases and V 8 bases, and 11 bases lay outside the gene matches. The CDR3 extends over 11 amino acids. CDR3 protein: CAAWDPLWKLF. In nucleotides, the CDR3 is TGTGCTGCGTGGGATCCCCTCTGGAAACTCTTT.

By sample fraction, this clone is medium-sized. The J gene is TRGJ1 or TRGJ2, the V gene TRGV9. TCRdb does not report a J gene; here it was assigned by matching the DNA to germline references. Trimming at V came to 3 bases and at J to 4 bases, leaving 6 bases not matched to a gene. The CDR3 has 13 amino acids. The V gene's germline CDR1 is GITISATS and CDR2 ISYDGTV (reference sequence). The CDR3 here is CALWELWYYKKLF. The CDR3 DNA is TGTGCCTTGTGGGAGCTATGGTATTATAAGAAACTCTTT.

This clone is labeled as medium-sized. The chain combines TRGV4 with TRGJ1 or TRGJ2. The J gene comes from matching the DNA to germline here; TCRdb lacks it. V lost 4 bases to trimming and J lost 12 bases; unmatched junction nucleotides: 12. The germline gives CDR1 EGSTGY, CDR2 YDSYTSSV. The CDR3 extends over 12 amino acids. The DNA for the CDR3 is TGTGCCACCTGGGACGGGCATGTAGGGAAACTCTTT. It is translated as CATWDGHVGKLF.

Concerning this clone itself: A much larger clone is a single base away; this may be a read error. The DNA is omitted, as the CDR3 cannot be located on it reliably, and the CDR3 follows TCRdb's listing. The V gene call reads TRGV11; no J gene was called. TRGV11 is an ORF; its function is uncertain. The CDR3 comprises 23 residues, both ends counted. This chain's CDR3 is CTTVPAKTGDFARFRFCLGKKLF.

This clone ranks as medium-sized. Other DNA variants within this sample encode the same CDR3. This rearrangement joins TRGV8 to TRGJ1 or TRGJ2. As TCRdb names no J gene, one was assigned here on the basis of a DNA match to germline. With V trimmed by 3 bases and J by 4 bases, 3 bases remained unmatched. The germline gives CDR1 VENAVY, CDR2 YDSYNSRV. CDR3 length: 12 amino acids. CDR3 DNA: TGTGCCACCTGGGATCTATATTATAAGAAACTCTTT. Translating gives CATWDLYYKKLF.

By sample fraction, this clone is medium-sized (0.01 to 0.1%). The gene calls are TRGV8 and TRGJ1 or TRGJ2. TCRdb does not report a J gene; here it was assigned by matching the DNA to germline references. Germline loops: CDR1 VENAVY, CDR2 YDSYNSRV. This CDR3 has 14 residues. Trimming at V came to 2 bases and at J to 8 bases, leaving 12 bases not matched to a gene. This CDR3 reads CATWDIVGSHKKLF. In DNA form, the CDR3 reads TGTGCCACCTGGGATATCGTGGGGAGTCATAAGAAACTCTTT.